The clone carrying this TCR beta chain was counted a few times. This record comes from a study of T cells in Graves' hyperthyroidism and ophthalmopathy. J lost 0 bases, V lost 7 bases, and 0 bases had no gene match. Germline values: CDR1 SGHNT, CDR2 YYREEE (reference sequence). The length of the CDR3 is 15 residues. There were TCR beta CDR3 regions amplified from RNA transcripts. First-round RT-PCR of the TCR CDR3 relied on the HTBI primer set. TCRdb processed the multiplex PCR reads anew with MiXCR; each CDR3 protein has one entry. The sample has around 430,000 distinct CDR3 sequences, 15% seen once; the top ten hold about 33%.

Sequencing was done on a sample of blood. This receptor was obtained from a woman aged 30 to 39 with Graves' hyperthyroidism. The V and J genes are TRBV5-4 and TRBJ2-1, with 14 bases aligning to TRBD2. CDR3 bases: TGTGCCAGCGGGACTAGCGGGGGCTCCTACAATGAGCAGTTCTTC. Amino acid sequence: CASGTSGGSYNEQFF.